In this sample, the clone carrying this T cell receptor (beta chain) turned up many times. Its matching antigen is unknown. This specimen belongs to a study of T cells in Graves' hyperthyroidism and ophthalmopathy. Overall study context: Peripheral blood samples were taken at initial diagnosis, prior to any treatment. General study points: Progression to ophthalmopathy was predicted a median of roughly 6.5 months early. Separation of ophthalmopathy from stable hyperthyroidism was achieved by a 13 V-J model.

Amplified regions were TCR beta CDR3 sequences from RNA transcripts. RT-PCR in the first round (using the HTBI primer set) targeted the TCR CDR3. TCRdb reprocessed the multiplex PCR reads via MiXCR and lists one record per CDR3 protein. In the table there are hundreds of thousands of distinct CDR3 sequences, under 20% of which are singletons. Ahead of any ophthalmopathy symptoms, the blood sample was obtained at the first diagnosis of hyperthyroidism. V was trimmed by 8 bases and J by 3 bases, leaving 20 bases between them. CDR3 length: 16 amino acids. The sequence was obtained from a woman between 45 and 65 years old with Graves' hyperthyroidism that later progressed to Graves' ophthalmopathy. The sequencing sample was made of blood. The chain has TRBV12-3 or TRBV12-4 and TRBJ2-1, with D maybe TRBD2 (5 bases). CDR3 coding DNA: TGTGCCAGCCCCCCCCCGGGGTCCGGGAACTACAATGAGCAGTTCTTC. Encoded protein: CASPPPGSGNYNEQFF.